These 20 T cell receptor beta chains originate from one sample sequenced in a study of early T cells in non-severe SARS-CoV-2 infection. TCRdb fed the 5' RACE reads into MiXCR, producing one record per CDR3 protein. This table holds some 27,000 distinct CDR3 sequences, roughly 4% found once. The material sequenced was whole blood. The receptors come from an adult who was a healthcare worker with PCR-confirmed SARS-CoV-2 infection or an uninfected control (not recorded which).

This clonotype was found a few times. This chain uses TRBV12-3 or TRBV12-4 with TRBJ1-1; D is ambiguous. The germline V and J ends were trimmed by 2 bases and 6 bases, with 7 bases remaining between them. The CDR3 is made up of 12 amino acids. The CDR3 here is CASSLRSPEAFF. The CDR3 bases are TGTGCCAGCAGTTTACGGAGTCCTGAAGCTTTCTTT.

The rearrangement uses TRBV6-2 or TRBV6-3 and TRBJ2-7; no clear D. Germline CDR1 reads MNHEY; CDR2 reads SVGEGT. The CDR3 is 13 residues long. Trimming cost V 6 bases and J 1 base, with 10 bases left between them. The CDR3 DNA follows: TGTGCCAGCAGCCTCGGCCGTTCCTACGAGCAGTACTTC. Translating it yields CASSLGRSYEQYF.

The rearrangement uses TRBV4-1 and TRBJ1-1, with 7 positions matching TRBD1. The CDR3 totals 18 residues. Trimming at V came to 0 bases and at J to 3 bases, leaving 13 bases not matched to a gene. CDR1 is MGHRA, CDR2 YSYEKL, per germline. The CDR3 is CASSQEKQAGGWYTEAFF. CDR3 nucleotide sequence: TGCGCCAGCAGCCAAGAAAAACAGGCAGGGGGATGGTACACTGAAGCTTTCTTT.

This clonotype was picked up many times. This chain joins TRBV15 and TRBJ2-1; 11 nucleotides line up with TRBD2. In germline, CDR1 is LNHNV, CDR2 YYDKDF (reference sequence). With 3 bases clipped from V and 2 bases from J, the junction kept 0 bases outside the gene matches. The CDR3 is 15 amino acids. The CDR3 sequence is CATSRTSGTYNEQFF. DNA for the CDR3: TGTGCCACCAGCAGGACTAGCGGGACCTACAATGAGCAGTTCTTC.

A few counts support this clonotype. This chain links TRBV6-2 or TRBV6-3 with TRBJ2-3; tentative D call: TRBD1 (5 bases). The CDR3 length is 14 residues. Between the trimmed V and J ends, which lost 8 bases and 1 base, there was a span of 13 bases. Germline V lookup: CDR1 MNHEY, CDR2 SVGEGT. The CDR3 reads CASRPMTGTDTQYF. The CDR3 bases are TGTGCCAGCCGTCCTATGACAGGCACAGATACGCAGTATTTT.

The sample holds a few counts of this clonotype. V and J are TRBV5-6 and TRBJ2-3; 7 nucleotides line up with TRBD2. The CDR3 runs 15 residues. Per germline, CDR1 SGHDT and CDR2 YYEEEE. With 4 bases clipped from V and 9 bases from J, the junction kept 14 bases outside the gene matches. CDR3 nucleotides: TGTGCCAGCAGCCTGGGACTATCGGGCTCGGGCACGCAGTATTTT. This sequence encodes CASSLGLSGSGTQYF.

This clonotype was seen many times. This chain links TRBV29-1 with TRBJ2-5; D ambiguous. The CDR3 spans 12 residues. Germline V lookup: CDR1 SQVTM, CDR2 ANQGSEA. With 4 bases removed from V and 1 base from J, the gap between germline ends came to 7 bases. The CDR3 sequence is CSVARSQETQYF. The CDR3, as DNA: TGCAGCGTTGCTCGAAGCCAAGAGACCCAGTACTTC.

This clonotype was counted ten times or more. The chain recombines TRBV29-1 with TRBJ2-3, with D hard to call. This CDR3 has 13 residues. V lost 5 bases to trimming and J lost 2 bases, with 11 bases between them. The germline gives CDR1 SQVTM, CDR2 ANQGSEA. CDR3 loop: CSVSQRSTDTQYF. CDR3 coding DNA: TGCAGCGTTTCCCAGAGGTCCACAGATACGCAGTATTTT.

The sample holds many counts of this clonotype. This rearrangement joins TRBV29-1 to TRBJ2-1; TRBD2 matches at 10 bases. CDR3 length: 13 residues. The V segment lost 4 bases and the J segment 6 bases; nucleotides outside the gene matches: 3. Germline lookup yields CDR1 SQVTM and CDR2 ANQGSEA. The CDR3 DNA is TGCAGCGTTGTGCTAGCGGGAGCCAATGAGCAGTTCTTC. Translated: CSVVLAGANEQFF.

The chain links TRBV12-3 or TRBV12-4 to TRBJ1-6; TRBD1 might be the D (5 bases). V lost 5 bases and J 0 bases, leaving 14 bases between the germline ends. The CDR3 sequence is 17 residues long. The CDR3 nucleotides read TGTGCCAGCAGTCCTACAGGACTCCCCTCCTATAATTCACCCCTCCACTTT. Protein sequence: CASSPTGLPSYNSPLHF.

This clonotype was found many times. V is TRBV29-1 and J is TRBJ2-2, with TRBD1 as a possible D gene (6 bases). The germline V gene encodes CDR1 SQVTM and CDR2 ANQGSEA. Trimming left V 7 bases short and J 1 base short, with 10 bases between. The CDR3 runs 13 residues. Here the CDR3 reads CSARQVNTGELFF. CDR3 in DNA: TGCAGCGCACGACAGGTGAACACCGGGGAGCTGTTTTTT.

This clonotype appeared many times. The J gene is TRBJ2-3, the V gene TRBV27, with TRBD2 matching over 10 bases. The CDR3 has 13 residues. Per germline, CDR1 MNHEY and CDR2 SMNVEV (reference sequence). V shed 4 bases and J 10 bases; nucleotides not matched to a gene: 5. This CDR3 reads CASSSPSGSAQYF. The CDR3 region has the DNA TGTGCCAGCAGTTCCCCTAGCGGGAGTGCGCAGTATTTT.

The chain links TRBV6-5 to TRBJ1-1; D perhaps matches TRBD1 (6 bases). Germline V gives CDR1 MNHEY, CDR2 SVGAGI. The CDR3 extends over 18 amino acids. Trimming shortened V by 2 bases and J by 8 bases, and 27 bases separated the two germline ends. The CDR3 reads CASSYAGANIGGMLEAFF. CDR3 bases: TGTGCCAGCAGTTACGCGGGGGCCAATATTGGTGGAATGTTGGAAGCTTTCTTT.

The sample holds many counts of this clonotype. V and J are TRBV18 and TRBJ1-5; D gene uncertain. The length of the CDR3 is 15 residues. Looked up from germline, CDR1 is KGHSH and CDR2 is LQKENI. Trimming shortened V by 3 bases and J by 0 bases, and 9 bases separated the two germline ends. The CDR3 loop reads CASSPEQNSNQPQHF. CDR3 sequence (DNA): TGTGCCAGCTCACCGGAGCAGAATAGCAATCAGCCCCAGCATTTT.

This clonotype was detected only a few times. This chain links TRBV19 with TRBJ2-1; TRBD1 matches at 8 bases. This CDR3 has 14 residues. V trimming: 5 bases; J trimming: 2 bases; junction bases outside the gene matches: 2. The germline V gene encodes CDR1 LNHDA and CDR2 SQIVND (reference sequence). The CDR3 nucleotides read TGTGCCAGTAGTGCACAGGGGGCCTACAATGAGCAGTTCTTC. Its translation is CASSAQGAYNEQFF.

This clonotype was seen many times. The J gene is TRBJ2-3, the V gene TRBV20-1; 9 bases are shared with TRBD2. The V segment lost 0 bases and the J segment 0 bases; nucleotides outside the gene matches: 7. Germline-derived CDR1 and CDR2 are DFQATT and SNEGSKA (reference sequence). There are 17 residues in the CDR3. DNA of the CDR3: TGCAGTGCTAGAGATCTTAAGCGGGAGGCTAGCACAGATACGCAGTATTTT. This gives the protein CSARDLKREASTDTQYF.

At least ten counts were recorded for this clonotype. As DNA, the CDR3 is TGTGCCAGCAGCCCGAGCCCACTAGCGGCCTTTAACAATGAGCAGTTCTTC. Encoded protein: CASSPSPLAAFNNEQFF. The chain carries TRBV7-8 and TRBJ2-1; 8 bases are a match to TRBD2. Germline CDR1 reads SGHVS; CDR2 reads FQNEAQ. With V trimmed by 5 bases and J by 5 bases, 14 bases remained unmatched. The CDR3 sequence is 17 residues long.

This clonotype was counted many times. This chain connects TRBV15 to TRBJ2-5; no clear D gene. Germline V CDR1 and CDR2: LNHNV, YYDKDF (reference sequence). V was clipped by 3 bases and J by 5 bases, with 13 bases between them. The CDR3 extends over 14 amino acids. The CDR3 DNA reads TGTGCCACCAGCAGGGTGGCTGCGGTTGAGACCCAGTACTTC. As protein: CATSRVAAVETQYF.

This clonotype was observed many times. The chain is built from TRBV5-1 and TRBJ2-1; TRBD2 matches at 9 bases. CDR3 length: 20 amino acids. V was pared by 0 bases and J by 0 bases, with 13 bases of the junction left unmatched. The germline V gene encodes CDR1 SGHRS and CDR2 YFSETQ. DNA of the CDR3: TGCGCCAGCAGCTTGGGGCGGGAGGGACCCCATAGGAGCTCCTACAATGAGCAGTTCTTC. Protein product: CASSLGREGPHRSSYNEQFF.

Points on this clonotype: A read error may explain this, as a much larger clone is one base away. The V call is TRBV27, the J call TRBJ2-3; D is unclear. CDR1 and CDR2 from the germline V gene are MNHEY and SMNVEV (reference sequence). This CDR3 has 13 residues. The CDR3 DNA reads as TGTGCCAACAGTAGCCCCAGCACAGATACGCAGTATTTT. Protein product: CANSSPSTDTQYF.